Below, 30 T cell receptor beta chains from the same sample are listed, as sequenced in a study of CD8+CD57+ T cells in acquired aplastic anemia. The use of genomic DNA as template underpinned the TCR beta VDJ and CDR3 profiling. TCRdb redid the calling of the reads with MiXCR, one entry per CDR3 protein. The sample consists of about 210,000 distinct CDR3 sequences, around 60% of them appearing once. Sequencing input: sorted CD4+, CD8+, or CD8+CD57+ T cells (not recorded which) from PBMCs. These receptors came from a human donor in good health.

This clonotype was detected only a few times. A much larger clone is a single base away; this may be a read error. Here the CDR3 DNA reads TGCGCCAGCTCCCCGGACAGGGGAGACTATGGCTACACCTTC. Protein product: CASSPDRGDYGYTF. The chain employs TRBV4-3 and TRBJ1-2, with TRBD1 matching 9 bases. The J segment lost 3 bases and the V segment lost 8 bases, leaving 7 bases of the junction unmatched. The CDR3 is 14 residues long. Germline assignment: CDR1 LGHNA and CDR2 YSLEER.

For the CDR3, the DNA is TGTGCCAGCAGCCCGCGGACAGGGGCTTACGAGCAGTACTTC. Translating gives CASSPRTGAYEQYF. The genes are TRBV5-5 and TRBJ2-7; 9 nucleotides agree with TRBD1. CDR3 size: 14 residues. The trim removed 4 bases at V and 4 bases at J, leaving 6 bases unmatched. CDR1 and CDR2 (germline): SGHKS, YYEKEE (reference sequence).

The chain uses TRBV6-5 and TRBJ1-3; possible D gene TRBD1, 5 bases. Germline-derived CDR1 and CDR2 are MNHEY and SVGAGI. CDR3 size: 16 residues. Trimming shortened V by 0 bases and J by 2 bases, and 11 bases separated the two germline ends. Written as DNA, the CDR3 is TGTGCCAGCAGTTACTCGAGGCCAGGGACTGGAAACACCATATATTTT. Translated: CASSYSRPGTGNTIYF.

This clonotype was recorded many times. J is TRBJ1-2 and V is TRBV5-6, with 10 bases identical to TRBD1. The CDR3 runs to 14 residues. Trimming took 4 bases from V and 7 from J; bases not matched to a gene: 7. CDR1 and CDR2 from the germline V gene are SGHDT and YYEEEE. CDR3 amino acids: CASSRQGAFRGYTF. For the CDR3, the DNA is TGTGCCAGCAGCAGACAGGGGGCCTTCCGTGGCTACACCTTC.

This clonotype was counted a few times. This CDR3 reads CASSLRQGRNEQYF. The CDR3 nucleotides read TGTGCCAGCAGCTTACGACAGGGAAGGAACGAGCAGTACTTC. The rearrangement joins TRBV7-8 to TRBJ2-7; the match to TRBD1 covers 7 bases. V gave up 2 bases and J gave up 5 bases; unmatched junction bases: 6. Germline-derived CDR1 and CDR2 are SGHVS and FQNEAQ. The CDR3 is 14 amino acids.

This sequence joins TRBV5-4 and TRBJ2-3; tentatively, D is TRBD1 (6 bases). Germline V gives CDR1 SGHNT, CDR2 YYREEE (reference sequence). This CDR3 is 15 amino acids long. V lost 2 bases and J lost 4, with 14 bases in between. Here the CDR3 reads CASSLLGARADTQYF. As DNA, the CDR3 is TGTGCCAGCAGCTTACTGGGGGCGCGCGCAGATACGCAGTATTTT.

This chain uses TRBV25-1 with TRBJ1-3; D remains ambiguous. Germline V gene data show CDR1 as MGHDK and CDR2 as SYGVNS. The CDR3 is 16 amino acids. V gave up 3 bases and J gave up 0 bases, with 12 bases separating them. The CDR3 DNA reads TGTGCCAGCAGTGATTCGGGCCGAGGCTCTGGAAACACCATATATTTT. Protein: CASSDSGRGSGNTIYF. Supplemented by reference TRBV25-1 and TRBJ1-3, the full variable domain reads EADIYQTPRYLVIGTGKKITLECSQTMGHDKMYWYQQDPGMELHLIHYSYGVNSTEKGDLSSESTVSRIRTEHFPLTLESARPSHTSQYLCASSDSGRGSGNTIYFGEGSWLTVV.

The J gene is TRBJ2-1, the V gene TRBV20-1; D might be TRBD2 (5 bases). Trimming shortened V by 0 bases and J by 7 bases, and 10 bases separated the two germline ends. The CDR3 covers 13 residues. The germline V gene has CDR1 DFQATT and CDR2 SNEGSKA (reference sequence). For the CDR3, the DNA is TGCAGTGCTAGAGAGGACTTGCTTAATGAGCAGTTCTTC. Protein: CSAREDLLNEQFF.

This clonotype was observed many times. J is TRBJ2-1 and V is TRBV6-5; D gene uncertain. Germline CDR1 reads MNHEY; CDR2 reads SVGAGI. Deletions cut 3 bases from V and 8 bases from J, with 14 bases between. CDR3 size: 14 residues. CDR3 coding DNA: TGTGCCAGCAGTTATAGTCTAGTGGGCGATGAGCAGTTCTTC. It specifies CASSYSLVGDEQFF.

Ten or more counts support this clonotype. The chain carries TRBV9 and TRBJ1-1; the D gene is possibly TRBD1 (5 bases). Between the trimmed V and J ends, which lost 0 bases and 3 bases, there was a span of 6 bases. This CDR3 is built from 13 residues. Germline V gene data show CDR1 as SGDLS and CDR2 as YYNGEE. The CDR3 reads CASSVGGHTEAFF. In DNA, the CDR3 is TGTGCCAGCAGCGTAGGGGGCCACACTGAAGCTTTCTTT.

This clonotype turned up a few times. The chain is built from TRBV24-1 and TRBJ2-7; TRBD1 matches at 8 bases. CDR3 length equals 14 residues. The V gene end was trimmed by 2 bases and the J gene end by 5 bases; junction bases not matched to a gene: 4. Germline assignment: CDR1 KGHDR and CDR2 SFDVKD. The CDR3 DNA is TGTGCCACCAGTGATTGGACAGGGAGTAACGAGCAGTACTTC. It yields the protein CATSDWTGSNEQYF.

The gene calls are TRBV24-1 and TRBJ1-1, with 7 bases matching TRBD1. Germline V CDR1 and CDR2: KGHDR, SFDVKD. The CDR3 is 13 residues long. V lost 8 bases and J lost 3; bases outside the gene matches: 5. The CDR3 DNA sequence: TGTGCCACCAAGCAGGGGGGCGACACTGAAGCTTTCTTT. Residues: CATKQGGDTEAFF.

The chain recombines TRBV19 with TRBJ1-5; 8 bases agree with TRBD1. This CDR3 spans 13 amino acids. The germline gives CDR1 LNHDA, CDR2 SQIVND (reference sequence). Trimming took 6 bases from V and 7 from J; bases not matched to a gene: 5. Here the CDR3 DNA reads TGTGCCAGTAGCACGGACAGGGCCCAGCCCCAGCATTTT. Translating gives CASSTDRAQPQHF.

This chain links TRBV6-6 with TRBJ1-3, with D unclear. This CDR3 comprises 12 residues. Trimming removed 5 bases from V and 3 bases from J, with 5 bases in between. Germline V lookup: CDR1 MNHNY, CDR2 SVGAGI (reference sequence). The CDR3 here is CASSVVGNTIYF. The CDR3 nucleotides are TGTGCCAGCAGTGTGGTTGGAAACACCATATATTTT.

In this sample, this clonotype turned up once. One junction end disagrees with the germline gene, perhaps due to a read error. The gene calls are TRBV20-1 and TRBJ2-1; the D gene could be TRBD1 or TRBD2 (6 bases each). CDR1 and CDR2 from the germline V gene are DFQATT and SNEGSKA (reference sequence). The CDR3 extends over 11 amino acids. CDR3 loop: CSASGGNKQFF. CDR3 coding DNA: TGCAGTGCTAGCGGGGGCAATAAGCAGTTCTTC.

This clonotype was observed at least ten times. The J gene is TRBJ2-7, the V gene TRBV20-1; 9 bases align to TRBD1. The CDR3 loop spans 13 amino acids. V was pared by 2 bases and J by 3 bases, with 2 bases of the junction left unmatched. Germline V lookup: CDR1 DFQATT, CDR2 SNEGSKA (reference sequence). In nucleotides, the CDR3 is TGCAGTGCTAGACCGACAGGGGGCTACGAGCAGTACTTC. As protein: CSARPTGGYEQYF.

CDR3 loop: CASSSGVADTQYF. CDR3 coding DNA: TGCGCCAGCAGCTCCGGGGTTGCAGATACGCAGTATTTT. V gene TRBV5-1 combines with J gene TRBJ2-3; the D gene is possibly TRBD2 (5 bases). Trimming stripped 3 bases from V and 4 bases from J, with 9 bases between. CDR3 length: 13 residues. CDR1 and CDR2 from the germline V gene are SGHRS and YFSETQ.

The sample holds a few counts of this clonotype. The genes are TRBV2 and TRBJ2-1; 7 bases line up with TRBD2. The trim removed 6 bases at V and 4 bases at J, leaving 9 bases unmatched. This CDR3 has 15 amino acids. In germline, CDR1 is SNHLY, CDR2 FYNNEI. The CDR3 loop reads CASRALATIYNEQFF. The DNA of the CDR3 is TGTGCCAGCAGGGCACTAGCGACGATTTACAATGAGCAGTTCTTC.

The CDR3 sequence: CSARDPKTGSYEQYF. The CDR3 region has the DNA TGCAGTGCTAGAGATCCAAAAACAGGGTCCTACGAGCAGTACTTC. The chain couples TRBV20-1 to TRBJ2-7; TRBD1 is a possible D gene (6 bases). The CDR3 runs to 15 residues. In germline, CDR1 is DFQATT, CDR2 SNEGSKA (reference sequence). V was pared by 0 bases and J by 1 base, with 13 bases between.

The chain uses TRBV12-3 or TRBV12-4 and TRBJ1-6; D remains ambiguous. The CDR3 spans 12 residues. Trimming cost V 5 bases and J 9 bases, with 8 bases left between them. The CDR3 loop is CASSTELSPLHF. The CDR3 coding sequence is TGTGCCAGCAGTACAGAGCTTTCACCCCTCCACTTT.

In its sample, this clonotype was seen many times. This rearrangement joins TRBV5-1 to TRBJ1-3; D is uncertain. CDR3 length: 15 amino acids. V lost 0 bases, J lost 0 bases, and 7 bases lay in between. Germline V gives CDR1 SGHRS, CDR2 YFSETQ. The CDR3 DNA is TGCGCCAGCAGCTTGGCACAGTTCTCTGGAAACACCATATATTTT. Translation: CASSLAQFSGNTIYF.

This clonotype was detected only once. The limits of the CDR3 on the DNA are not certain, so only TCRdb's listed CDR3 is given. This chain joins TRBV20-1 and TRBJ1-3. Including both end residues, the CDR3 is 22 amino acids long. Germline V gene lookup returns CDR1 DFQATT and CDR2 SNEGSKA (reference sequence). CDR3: CSGFKAGVGSYEQYFGPGTIYF.

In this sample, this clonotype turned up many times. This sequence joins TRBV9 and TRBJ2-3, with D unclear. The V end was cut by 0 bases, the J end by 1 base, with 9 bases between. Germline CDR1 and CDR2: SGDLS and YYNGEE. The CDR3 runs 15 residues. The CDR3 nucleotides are TGTGCCAGCAGCGTAGACGGCGCCCGCACAGATACGCAGTATTTT. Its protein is CASSVDGARTDTQYF.

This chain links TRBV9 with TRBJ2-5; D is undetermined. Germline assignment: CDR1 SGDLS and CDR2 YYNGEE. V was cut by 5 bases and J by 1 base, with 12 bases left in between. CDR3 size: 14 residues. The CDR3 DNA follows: TGTGCCAGCAGTCTATCTCGGGCCCAAGAGACCCAGTACTTC. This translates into CASSLSRAQETQYF.

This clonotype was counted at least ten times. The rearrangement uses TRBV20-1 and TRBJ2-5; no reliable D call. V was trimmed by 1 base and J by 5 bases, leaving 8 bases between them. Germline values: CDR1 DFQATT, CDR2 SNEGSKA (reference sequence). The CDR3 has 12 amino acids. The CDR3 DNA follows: TGCAGTGCTAGAGTAATGGGCGAGACCCAGTACTTC. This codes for CSARVMGETQYF.

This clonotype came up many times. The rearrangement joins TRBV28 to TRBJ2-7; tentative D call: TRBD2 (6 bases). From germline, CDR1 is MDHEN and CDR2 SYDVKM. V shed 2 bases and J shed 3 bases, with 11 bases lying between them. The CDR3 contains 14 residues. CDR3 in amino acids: CASSLGAGNYEQYF. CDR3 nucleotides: TGTGCCAGCAGTTTAGGGGCGGGAAACTACGAGCAGTACTTC.

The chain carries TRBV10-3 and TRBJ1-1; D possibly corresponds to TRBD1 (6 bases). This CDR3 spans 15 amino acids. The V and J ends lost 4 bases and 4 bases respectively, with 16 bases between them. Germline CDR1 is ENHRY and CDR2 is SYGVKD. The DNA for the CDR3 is TGTGCCATCAGTGGGAAACCGGGGGGCGGCACTGAAGCTTTCTTT. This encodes CAISGKPGGGTEAFF.

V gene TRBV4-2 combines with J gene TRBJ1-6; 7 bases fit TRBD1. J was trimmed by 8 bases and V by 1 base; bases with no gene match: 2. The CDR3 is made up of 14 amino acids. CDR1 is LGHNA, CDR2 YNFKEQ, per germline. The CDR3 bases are TGTGCCAGCAGCCAAGGACAGGGCGATTCACCCCTCCACTTT. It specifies CASSQGQGDSPLHF.

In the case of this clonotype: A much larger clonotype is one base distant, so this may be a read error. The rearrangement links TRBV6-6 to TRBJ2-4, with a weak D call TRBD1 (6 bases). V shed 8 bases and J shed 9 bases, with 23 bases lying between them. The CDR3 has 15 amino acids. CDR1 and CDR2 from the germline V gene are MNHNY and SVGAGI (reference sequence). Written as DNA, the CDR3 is TGTGCCAGCGAGTCGCTGGGGGCGGATTTAGGCATTCAGTACTTC. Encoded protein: CASESLGADLGIQYF.

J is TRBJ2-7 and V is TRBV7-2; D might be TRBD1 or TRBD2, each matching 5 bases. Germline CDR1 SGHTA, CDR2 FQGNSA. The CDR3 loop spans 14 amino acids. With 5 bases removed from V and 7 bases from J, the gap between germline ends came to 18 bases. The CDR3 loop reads CASSQGPAMGEQYF. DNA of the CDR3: TGTGCCAGCAGCCAGGGACCTGCAATGGGTGAGCAGTACTTC.